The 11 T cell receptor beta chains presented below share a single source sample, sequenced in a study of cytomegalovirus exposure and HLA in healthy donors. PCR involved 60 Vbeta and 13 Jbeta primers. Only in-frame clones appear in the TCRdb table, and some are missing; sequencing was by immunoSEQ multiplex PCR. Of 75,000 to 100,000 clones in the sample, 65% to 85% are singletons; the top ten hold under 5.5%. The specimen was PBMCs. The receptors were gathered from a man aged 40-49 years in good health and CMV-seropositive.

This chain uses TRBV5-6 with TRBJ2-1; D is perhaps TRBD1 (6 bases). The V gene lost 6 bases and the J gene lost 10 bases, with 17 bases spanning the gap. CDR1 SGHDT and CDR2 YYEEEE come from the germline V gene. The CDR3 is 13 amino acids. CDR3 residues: CASTLNRDGEQFF. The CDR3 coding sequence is TGTGCCAGCACCTTAAACAGGGACGGGGAGCAGTTCTTC.

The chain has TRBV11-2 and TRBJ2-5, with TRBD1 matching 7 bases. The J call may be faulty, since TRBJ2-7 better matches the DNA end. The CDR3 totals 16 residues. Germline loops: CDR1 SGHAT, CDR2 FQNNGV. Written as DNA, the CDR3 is TGTGCCAGCAGCCGCACCTCTAAGGGGGCGCGCTACGAGCAGTACTTC. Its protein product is CASSRTSKGARYEQYF.

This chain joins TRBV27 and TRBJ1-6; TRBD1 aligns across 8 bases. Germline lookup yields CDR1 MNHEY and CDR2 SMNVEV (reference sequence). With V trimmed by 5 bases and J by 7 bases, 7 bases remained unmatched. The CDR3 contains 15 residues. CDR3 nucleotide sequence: TGTGCCAGCAGTATTGGGGACAGGTTCAATTCACCCCTCCACTTT. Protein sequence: CASSIGDRFNSPLHF.

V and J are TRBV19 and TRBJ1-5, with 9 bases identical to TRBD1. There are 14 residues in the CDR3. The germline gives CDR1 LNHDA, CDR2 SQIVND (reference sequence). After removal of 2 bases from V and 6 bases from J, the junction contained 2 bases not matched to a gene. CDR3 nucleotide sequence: TGTGCCAGTAGTATAATGACAGGGGGTCAGCCCCAGCATTTT. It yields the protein CASSIMTGGQPQHF.

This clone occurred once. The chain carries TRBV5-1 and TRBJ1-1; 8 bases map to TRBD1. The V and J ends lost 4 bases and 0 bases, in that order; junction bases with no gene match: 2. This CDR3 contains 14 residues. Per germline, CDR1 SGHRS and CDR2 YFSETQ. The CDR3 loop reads CASSGQGMNTEAFF. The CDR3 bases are TGCGCCAGCAGCGGACAGGGCATGAACACTGAAGCTTTCTTT.

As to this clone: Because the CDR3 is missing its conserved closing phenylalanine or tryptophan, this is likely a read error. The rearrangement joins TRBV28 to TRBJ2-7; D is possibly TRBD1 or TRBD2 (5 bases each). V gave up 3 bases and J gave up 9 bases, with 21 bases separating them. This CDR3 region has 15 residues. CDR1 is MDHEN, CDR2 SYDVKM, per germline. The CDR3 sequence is CASSFTGPKAGGQYL. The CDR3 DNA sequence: TGTGCCAGCAGTTTTACGGGGCCTAAAGCCGGAGGGCAGTACCTC.

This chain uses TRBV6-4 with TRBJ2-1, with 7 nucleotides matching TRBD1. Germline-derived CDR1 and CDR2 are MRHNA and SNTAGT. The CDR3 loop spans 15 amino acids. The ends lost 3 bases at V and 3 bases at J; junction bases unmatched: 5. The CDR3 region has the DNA TGTGCCAGCAGTGAAGAGACAGGGTACTACAATGAGCAGTTCTTC. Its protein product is CASSEETGYYNEQFF.

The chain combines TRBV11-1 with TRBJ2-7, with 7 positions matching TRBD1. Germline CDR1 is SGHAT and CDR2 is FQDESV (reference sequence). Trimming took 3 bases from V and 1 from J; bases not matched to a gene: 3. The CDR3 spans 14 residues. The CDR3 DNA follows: TGTGCCAGCAGCTTGACAGGGAAGTCCTACGAGCAGTACTTC. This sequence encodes CASSLTGKSYEQYF. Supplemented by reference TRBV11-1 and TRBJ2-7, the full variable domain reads EAEVAQSPRYKITEKSQAVAFWCDPISGHATLYWYRQILGQGPELLVQFQDESVVDDSQLPKDRFSAERLKGVDSTLKIQPAELGDSAMYLCASSLTGKSYEQYFGPGTRLTVT.

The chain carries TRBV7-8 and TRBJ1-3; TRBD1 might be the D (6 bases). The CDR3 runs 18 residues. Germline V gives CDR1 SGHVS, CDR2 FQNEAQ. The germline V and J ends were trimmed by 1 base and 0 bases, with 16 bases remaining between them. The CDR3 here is CASSLVWSDSLSGNTIYF. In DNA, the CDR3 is TGTGCCAGCAGCTTAGTGTGGTCGGACAGTCTCTCTGGAAACACCATATATTTT. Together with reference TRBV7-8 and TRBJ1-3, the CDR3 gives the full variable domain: GAGVSQSPRYKVAKRGQDVALRCDPISGHVSLFWYQQALGQGPEFLTYFQNEAQLDKSGLPSDRFFAERPEGSVSTLKIQRTQQEDSAVYLCASSLVWSDSLSGNTIYFGEGSWLTVV.

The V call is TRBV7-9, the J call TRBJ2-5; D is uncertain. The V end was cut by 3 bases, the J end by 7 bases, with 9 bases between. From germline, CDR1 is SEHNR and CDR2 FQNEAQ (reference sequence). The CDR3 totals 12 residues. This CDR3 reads CASSFAPGTQYF. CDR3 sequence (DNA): TGTGCCAGCAGCTTCGCGCCTGGGACCCAGTACTTC.

For the CDR3, the DNA is TGTGCCAGCAGCGTAGCTCAGGGGAGCTCGGGAAACACCATATATTTT. Its translation: CASSVAQGSSGNTIYF. V gene TRBV9 combines with J gene TRBJ1-3, with D maybe TRBD1 (6 bases). V lost 0 bases and J 4 bases, leaving 14 bases between the germline ends. The CDR3 loop spans 16 amino acids. Germline lookup yields CDR1 SGDLS and CDR2 YYNGEE.